The present entry profiles one T cell receptor beta chain with its context. This sample is part of a study of T cells in Graves' hyperthyroidism and ophthalmopathy. This CDR3 is 15 amino acids long. V gave up 3 bases and J gave up 2 bases; unmatched junction bases: 5. Germline values: CDR1 KGHDR, CDR2 SFDVKD. RNA transcripts yielded amplified TCR beta CDR3 regions. HTBI primers were employed in a first-round RT-PCR of the TCR CDR3. TCRdb re-derived calls from the multiplex PCR reads in MiXCR, one entry per CDR3 protein. This table has a few hundred thousand distinct CDR3 sequences, about 20% appearing once.

This receptor was obtained from a woman aged 18-29 years with Graves' hyperthyroidism. V and J are TRBV24-1 and TRBJ2-5; 7 bases are a match to TRBD1. The sequenced material came from blood. For the CDR3, the DNA is TGTGCCACCAGTGATGACAGGGTACCTCAAGAGACCCAGTACTTC. Translation gives CATSDDRVPQETQYF.